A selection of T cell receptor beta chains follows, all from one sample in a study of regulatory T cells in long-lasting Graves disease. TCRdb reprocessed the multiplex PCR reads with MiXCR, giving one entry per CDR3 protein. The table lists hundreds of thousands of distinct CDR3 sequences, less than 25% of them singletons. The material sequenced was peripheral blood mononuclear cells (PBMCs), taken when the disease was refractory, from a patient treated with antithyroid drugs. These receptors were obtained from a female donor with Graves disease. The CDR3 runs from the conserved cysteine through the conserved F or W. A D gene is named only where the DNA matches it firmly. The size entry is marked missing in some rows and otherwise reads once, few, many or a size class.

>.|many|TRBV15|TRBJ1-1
CATSRDFGGLAFF
TGTGCCACCAGCAGAGATTTCGGGGGGCTGGCTTTCTTT
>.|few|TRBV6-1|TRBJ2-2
CASSQYVNTGELFF
TGTGCCAGCAGCCAGTATGTGAACACCGGGGAGCTGTTTTTT
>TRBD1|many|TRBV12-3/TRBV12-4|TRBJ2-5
CASSRAEDRGTQYF
TGTGCCAGCAGCCGAGCTGAGGACAGGGGGACCCAGTACTTC
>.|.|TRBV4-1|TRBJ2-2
CASSLTSTGELFF
TGCGCCAGCAGCCTCACGAGCACCGGGGAGCTGTTTTTT
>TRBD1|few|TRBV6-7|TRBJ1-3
CASSYRGRDRSTGNTIYF
TGTGCCAGCAGTTACCGGGGGAGGGACAGGAGCACTGGAAACACCATATATTTT
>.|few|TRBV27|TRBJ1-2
CASSFGQLYGYTF
TGTGCCAGCAGTTTCGGGCAGCTCTATGGCTACACCTTC
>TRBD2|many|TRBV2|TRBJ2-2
CASSGRLTGELFF
TGTGCCAGCAGCGGGAGGCTGACCGGGGAGCTGTTTTTT
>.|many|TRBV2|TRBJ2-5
CASSTRGLETQYF
TGTGCCAGCAGTACGAGGGGACTCGAGACCCAGTACTTC
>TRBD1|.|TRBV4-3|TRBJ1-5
CASSQGWTGDEPQHF
TGCGCCAGCAGCCAAGGGTGGACAGGGGACGAGCCCCAGCATTTT
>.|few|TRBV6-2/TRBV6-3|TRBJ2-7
CASSGIHSSYEQYF
TGTGCCAGCAGTGGAATACACAGCTCCTACGAGCAGTACTTC
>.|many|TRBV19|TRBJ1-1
CASSIEDSYESNTEAFF
TGTGCCAGTAGTATCGAGGACAGCTATGAGTCGAACACTGAAGCTTTCTTT
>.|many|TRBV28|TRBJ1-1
CASNQGMNTEAFF
TGTGCCAGCAACCAGGGGATGAACACTGAAGCTTTCTTT